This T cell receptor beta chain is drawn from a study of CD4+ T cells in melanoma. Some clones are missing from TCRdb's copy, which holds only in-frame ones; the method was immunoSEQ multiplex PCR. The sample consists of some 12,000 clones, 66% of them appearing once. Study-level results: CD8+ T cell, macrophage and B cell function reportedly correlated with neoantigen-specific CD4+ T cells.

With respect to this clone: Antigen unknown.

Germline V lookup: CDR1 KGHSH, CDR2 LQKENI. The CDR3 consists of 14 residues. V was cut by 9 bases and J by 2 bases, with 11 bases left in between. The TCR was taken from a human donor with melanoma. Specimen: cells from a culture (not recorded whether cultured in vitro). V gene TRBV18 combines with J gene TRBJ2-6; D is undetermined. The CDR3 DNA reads TGTGCCAGTGGTGAACAGACTGGGGCCAACGTCCTGACTTTC. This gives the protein CASGEQTGANVLTF.